A selection of T cell receptor beta chains follows, all from one sample in a study of sequential checkpoint blockade in melanoma. The table came from immunoSEQ multiplex PCR; TCRdb's copy has only in-frame clones and leaves some out. Among 15,000 to 20,000 clones listed, 72% were seen once. Sequencing used CD8+ T cells sorted from blood (inferred from file names), obtained from a patient given nivolumab and ipilimumab in sequence. The receptor source for this set is a human donor with melanoma. CDR3s include the opening cysteine and the closing phenylalanine or tryptophan. Fields, in order: clone size, J gene, D gene, V gene, CDR3 DNA, CDR3 protein. The D gene is left open where the match is weak. Expanded clones get a size class; other rows say once, few or many, or leave the size out.

. | TRBJ1-5 | TRBD1 | TRBV19 | TGTGCCAGTAGTAACCGGGACAGGGAGTATCAGCCCCAGCATTTT | CASSNRDREYQPQHF
. | TRBJ2-7 | TRBD2 | TRBV11-2 | TGTGCCAGCAGCTTAGGGGTAGCGGGGGGTACCTACGAGCAGTACTTC | CASSLGVAGGTYEQYF
few | TRBJ1-2 | . | TRBV4-2 | TGTGCCAGCAGCCAAGATCTAGAGGGCCCTTCCTATGGCTACACCTTC | CASSQDLEGPSYGYTF
. | TRBJ2-1 | . | TRBV11-2 | TGTGCCAGCAGCTTAGGTGCTAGCTCCTACAATGAGCAGTTCTTC | CASSLGASSYNEQFF
. | TRBJ1-3 | . | TRBV7-9 | TGTGCCAGCAGCCCTTGGAGCTCTGGAAACACCATATATTTT | CASSPWSSGNTIYF
. | TRBJ1-4 | . | TRBV6-5 | TGTGCCAGCAGTTACACCTCAGGGAATGAAAAACTGTTTTTT | CASSYTSGNEKLFF
. | TRBJ1-1 | TRBD1 | TRBV23-1 | TGCGCCAGCAGTCAGTGTAACGCCCCGGGACAGGGGTGGACTGAAGCTTTCTTT | CASSQCNAPGQGWTEAFF
. | TRBJ2-7 | TRBD2 | TRBV11-2 | TGTGCCAGCAGCTTAGCGGCGGGGGGGCGATACGAGCAGTACTTC | CASSLAAGGRYEQYF
few | TRBJ2-6 | TRBD2 | TRBV6-4 | TGTGCCAGCAGTCATATAGCGGGAAGTGGGGCCAACGTCCTGACTTTC | CASSHIAGSGANVLTF
. | TRBJ2-7 | TRBD1 | TRBV7-8 | TGTGCCAGCAGCATACGGACAGGGGCTTACTACGAGCAGTACTTC | CASSIRTGAYYEQYF
. | TRBJ2-7 | . | TRBV5-1 | TGCGCCAGCAGCTTGGAGGAGGAGGGTTACTCCTACGAGCAGTACTTC | CASSLEEEGYSYEQYF
. | TRBJ1-1 | . | TRBV7-9 | TGTGCCAGCAGCCCCCCCATGAACACTGAAGCTTTCTTT | CASSPPMNTEAFF
. | TRBJ1-1 | . | TRBV5-6 | TGTGCCAGCAGCTTAACGAAGGGGGTTGAAGCTTTCTTT | CASSLTKGVEAFF
. | TRBJ1-1 | TRBD1 | TRBV7-9 | TGTGCCAGCAGCTGGGGGACAGAGGTAGGAGGTGTGAACACTGAAGCTTTCTTT | CASSWGTEVGGVNTEAFF
. | TRBJ1-2 | . | TRBV5-6 | TGTGCCAGCAGCCTATTACCGGGAACAAGGAGCGCTAACTATGGCTACACCTTC | CASSLLPGTRSANYGYTF
. | TRBJ2-7 | TRBD1 | TRBV9 | TGTGCCAGCAGCGCTTCGCGGCAGGGGGACTACGAGCAGTACTTC | CASSASRQGDYEQYF
. | TRBJ1-3 | . | TRBV29-1 | TGCAGCGTTGAAGATACCTACTCTGGAAACACCATATATTTT | CSVEDTYSGNTIYF
. | TRBJ2-5 | . | TRBV28 | TGTGCCAGCAGTTTGGGCCTAGCAGTCCAAGAGACCCAGTACTTC | CASSLGLAVQETQYF
. | TRBJ1-1 | TRBD1 | TRBV5-1 | TGCGCCAGCAGCTACCACAGGGGGGGCACTGAAGCTTTCTTT | CASSYHRGGTEAFF
. | TRBJ2-7 | . | TRBV5-4 | TGTGCCAGCAGCTCGGAGGCGGTAAACTACGAGCAGTACTTC | CASSSEAVNYEQYF
. | TRBJ2-7 | . | TRBV5-1 | TGCGCCAGCAGCTTGGACGTAGCCTACGAGCAGTACTTC | CASSLDVAYEQYF
medium-sized | TRBJ1-2 | . | TRBV20-1 | TGCAGTGCCAAGACACCGGGGGGCTACACCTTC | CSAKTPGGYTF
. | TRBJ1-5 | . | TRBV30 | TGTGCCTGGTCCGAGGTTGGCAATCAGCCCCAGCATTTT | CAWSEVGNQPQHF
few | TRBJ2-5 | TRBD2 | TRBV29-1 | TGCAGCGTCGCCACTAGCGGGGGGGAAGAGACCCAGTACTTC | CSVATSGGEETQYF
. | TRBJ1-3 | . | TRBV5-1 | TGCGCCAGCAGCCTTAGCGCTCGCTCTGGAAACACCATATATTTT | CASSLSARSGNTIYF
. | TRBJ2-7 | TRBD1 | TRBV19 | TGTGCCAGCGCGGACAGGGGGTACGAGCAGTACTTC | CASADRGYEQYF
many | TRBJ1-2 | . | TRBV5-8 | TGTGCCAGCAGCTTGAGAGAGTACGTCTATGGCTACACCTTC | CASSLREYVYGYTF
. | TRBJ1-2 | . | TRBV9 | TGTGCCAGCAGCGTCGAGGGAGGGTATAATGGCTACACCTTC | CASSVEGGYNGYTF
. | TRBJ1-1 | . | TRBV10-2 | TGCGCCGCCGGGACAAGTAAAACTGAAGCTTTCTTT | CAAGTSKTEAFF
medium-sized | TRBJ1-2 | . | TRBV19 | TGTGCCAGTAGCCTTCGCAGGGCTGAAGACTACACCTTC | CASSLRRAEDYTF
once | TRBJ2-7 | . | TRBV5-6 | TGTGCCAGCAGCCTTAACAACTACGAGCAGTACTTC | CASSLNNYEQYF
. | TRBJ2-7 | . | TRBV6-5 | TGTGCCAGCAGTCCCGACACCTCCTACGAGCAGTACTTC | CASSPDTSYEQYF
. | TRBJ2-3 | . | TRBV7-3 | TGTGCCAGCAACAGTAGAAGATGGGGCTCTAGCACAGATACGCAGTATTTT | CASNSRRWGSSTDTQYF
few | TRBJ2-7 | TRBD2 | TRBV27 | TGTGCCAGCAGTTTATCAGGGCTAGCGGGGACCGAGCAGTACTTC | CASSLSGLAGTEQYF
. | TRBJ2-7 | . | TRBV10-3 | TGTGCCACCCGCTGGGACTCCGCCTACGAGCAGTACTTC | CATRWDSAYEQYF
. | TRBJ2-7 | . | TRBV11-2 | TGTGCCAGCAGCTTATTCCCCCAAGACAGGAGCTCCTACGAGCAGTACTTC | CASSLFPQDRSSYEQYF
. | TRBJ2-7 | TRBD2 | TRBV9 | TGTGCCAGCAGCGTAGCACTAGCGGGCTACGAGCAGTACTTC | CASSVALAGYEQYF
. | TRBJ1-2 | TRBD1 | TRBV27 | TGTGCCAGCAGCACGCAGGGGGTGGGCTATGGCTACACCTTC | CASSTQGVGYGYTF
once | TRBJ2-1 | TRBD2 | TRBV27 | TGTGCCAGCAGCCAGGGGACTAGCGGGGTCAATGAGCAGTTCTTC | CASSQGTSGVNEQFF
once | TRBJ2-7 | . | TRBV28 | TGTGCCAGCAGTTTACGCCAGGGTCTGGACGAGCAGTACTTC | CASSLRQGLDEQYF
. | TRBJ2-5 | TRBD1 | TRBV7-2 | TGTGCCAGCAGCTTTCCGGGACAGGCCATGGCCCAGTACTTC | CASSFPGQAMAQYF
few | TRBJ1-1 | . | TRBV9 | TGTGCCAGCAGCACCGGGGGGTCAGGGAACACTGAAGCTTTCTTT | CASSTGGSGNTEAFF
once | TRBJ1-5 | TRBD1 | TRBV28 | TGTGCCAGCAGTTATGGACAGGGCTCCAATCAGCCCCAGCATTTT | CASSYGQGSNQPQHF
few | TRBJ1-2 | . | TRBV7-9 | TGTGCCAGCAGCTTAGCCAACATAGGGGGAGGCTACACCTTC | CASSLANIGGGYTF